This TCR beta chain was captured by sequencing in a study of CD8+ T cells in alopecia areata. Study as a whole: Administration of oral tofacitinib to treated patients was at 5 to 10 mg twice daily.

Study-wide findings and caveats: Patients showed less clear TCR sequence sharing than mice, possibly partly because of HLA diversity.

Extraction and reverse transcription of RNA yielded cDNA as the sequencing template. The repertoire was sequenced with immunoSEQ multiplex PCR; TCRdb's copy has only in-frame clones and lacks some. The sample has about 180,000 clones, over 55% seen once. Details on this clone: Its specificity is unknown.

Germline V gene data show CDR1 as SGHRS and CDR2 as YFSETQ. The CDR3 runs to 15 residues. Deletions cut 4 bases from V and 7 bases from J, with 18 bases between. The chain joins TRBV5-1 to TRBJ2-4, with D maybe TRBD1 (6 bases). Sample: CD4+ T cells sorted from blood, taken at week 0. The sequence was obtained from a human donor with alopecia areata. Here the CDR3 DNA reads TGCGCCAGCAGCCCAACCACAGGGAGTGACAACATTCAGTACTTC. It codes for CASSPTTGSDNIQYF.